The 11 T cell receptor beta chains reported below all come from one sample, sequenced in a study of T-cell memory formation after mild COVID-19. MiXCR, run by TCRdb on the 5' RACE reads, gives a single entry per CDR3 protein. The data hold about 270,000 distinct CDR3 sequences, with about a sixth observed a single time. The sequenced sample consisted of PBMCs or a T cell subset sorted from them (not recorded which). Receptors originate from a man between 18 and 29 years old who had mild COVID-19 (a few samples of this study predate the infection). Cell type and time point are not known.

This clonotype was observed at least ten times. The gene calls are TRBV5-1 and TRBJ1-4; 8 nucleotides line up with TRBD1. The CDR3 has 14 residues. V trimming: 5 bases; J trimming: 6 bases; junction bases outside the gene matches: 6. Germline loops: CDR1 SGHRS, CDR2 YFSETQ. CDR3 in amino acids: CASSYQGADEKLFF. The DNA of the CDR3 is TGCGCCAGCAGTTACCAGGGGGCTGATGAAAAACTGTTTTTT. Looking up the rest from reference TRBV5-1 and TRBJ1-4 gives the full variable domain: KAGVTQTPRYLIKTRGQQVTLSCSPISGHRSVSWYQQTPGQGLQFLFEYFSETQRNKGNFPGRFSGRQFSNSRSEMNVSTLELGDSALYLCASSYQGADEKLFFGSGTQLSVL.

The DNA for the CDR3 is TGTGCCAGCAGTCCGCGGGGGAAGACCTACGAGCAGTACTTC. Its protein is CASSPRGKTYEQYF. The V gene is TRBV7-8, the J gene TRBJ2-7; 7 bases align to TRBD2. Germline-derived CDR1 and CDR2 are SGHVS and FQNEAQ. The CDR3 totals 14 residues. The junction had 7 bases not matched to a gene; V was cut back by 6 bases and J by 2 bases.

CDR3 DNA sequence: TGTGCCAGCAGTTACCGGGGGACCTATGGCTACACCTTC. As protein: CASSYRGTYGYTF. The V gene is TRBV6-5, the J gene TRBJ1-2; possible D gene TRBD1, 5 bases. The germline gives CDR1 MNHEY, CDR2 SVGAGI. Trimming removed 2 bases from V and 4 bases from J, with 8 bases in between. The CDR3 has 13 amino acids.

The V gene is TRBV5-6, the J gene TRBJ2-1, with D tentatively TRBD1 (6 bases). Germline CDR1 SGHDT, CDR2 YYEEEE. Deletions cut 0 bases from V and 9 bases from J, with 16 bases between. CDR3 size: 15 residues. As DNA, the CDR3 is TGTGCCAGCAGCTTGGGGTGGACCAGGGGAGCTGAGCAGTTCTTC. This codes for CASSLGWTRGAEQFF.

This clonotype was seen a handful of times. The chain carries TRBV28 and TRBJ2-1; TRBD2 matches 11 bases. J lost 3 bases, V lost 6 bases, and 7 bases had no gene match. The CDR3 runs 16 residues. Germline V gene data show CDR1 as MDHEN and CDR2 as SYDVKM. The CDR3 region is CASRTTSGGDYNEQFF. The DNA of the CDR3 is TGTGCCAGCAGGACAACTAGCGGGGGCGACTACAATGAGCAGTTCTTC.

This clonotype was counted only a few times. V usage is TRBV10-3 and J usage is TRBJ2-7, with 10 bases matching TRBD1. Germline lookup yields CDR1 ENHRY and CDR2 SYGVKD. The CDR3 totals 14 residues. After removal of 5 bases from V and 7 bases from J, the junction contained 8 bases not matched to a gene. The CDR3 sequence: CAISNRDRGGEQYF. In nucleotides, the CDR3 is TGTGCCATCAGTAACCGGGACAGGGGTGGTGAGCAGTACTTC.

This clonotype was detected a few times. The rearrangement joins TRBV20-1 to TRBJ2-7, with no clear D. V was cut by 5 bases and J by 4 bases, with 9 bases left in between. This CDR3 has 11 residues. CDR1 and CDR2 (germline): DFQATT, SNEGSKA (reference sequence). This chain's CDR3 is CSASHTYEQYV. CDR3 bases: TGCAGTGCTTCGCACACTTACGAGCAGTACGTC.

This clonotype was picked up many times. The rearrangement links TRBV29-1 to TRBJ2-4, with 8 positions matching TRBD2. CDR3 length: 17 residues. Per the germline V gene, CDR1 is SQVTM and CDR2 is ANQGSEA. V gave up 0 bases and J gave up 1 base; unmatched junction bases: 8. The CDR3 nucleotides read TGCAGCGTTGAAGATCCACGGCGGGGGGAGGCCAAAAACATTCAGTACTTC. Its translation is CSVEDPRRGEAKNIQYF. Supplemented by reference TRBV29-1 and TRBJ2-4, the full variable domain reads SAVISQKPSRDICQRGTSLTIQCQVDSQVTMMFWYRQQPGQSLTLIATANQGSEATYESGFVIDKFPISRPNLTFSTLTVSNMSPEDSSIYLCSVEDPRRGEAKNIQYFGAGTRLSVL.

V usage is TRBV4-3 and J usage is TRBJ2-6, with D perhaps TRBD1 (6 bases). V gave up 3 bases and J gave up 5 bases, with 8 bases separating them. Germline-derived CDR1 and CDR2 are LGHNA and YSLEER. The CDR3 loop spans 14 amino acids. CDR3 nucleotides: TGCGCCAGCAGCCAGGGGGCCAGGGCCAACGTCCTGACTTTC. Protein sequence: CASSQGARANVLTF.

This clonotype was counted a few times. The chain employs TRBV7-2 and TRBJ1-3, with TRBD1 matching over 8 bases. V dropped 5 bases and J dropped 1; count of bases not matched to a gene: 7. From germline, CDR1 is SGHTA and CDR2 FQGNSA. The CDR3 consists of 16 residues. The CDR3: CASSTGGSQSGNTIYF. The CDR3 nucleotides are TGTGCCAGCAGCACAGGGGGGTCGCAGTCTGGAAACACCATATATTTT.

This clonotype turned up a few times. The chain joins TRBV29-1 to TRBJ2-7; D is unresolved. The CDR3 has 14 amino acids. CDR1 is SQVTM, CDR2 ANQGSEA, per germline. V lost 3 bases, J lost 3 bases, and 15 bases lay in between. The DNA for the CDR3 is TGCAGCGTTGAGACACGGGCCCGGAGCTACGAGCAGTACTTC. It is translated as CSVETRARSYEQYF.